The 20 T cell receptor beta chains reported below all come from one sample, sequenced in a study of T-cell reconstitution after alpha-beta-depleted transplantation in children. General study results and limits: It was reported that alpha-beta T cells came from several hundred expanded graft clones (about two months after transplant).

TCRbeta library preparation incorporated unique molecular identifiers. TCRdb fed the PCR reads into MiXCR, producing one record per CDR3 protein. The sample lists approximately 32,000 distinct CDR3 sequences, 5.5% to 8% occurring once. No antigen has been identified for these receptors. The sample was peripheral blood, taken 60 days after TCRalphabeta/CD19-depleted stem cell transplant. The receptors were gathered from a child under three years old who had a stem cell transplant for acute myeloid leukemia, so the T cells may come from the graft donor.

This clonotype has only a few counts. The V call is TRBV7-9, the J call TRBJ2-3, with D hard to call. The ends were cut back, 1 base at V and 4 bases at J, with 3 bases in the middle. Germline V gene data show CDR1 as SEHNR and CDR2 as FQNEAQ (reference sequence). This CDR3 spans 12 amino acids. The chain's CDR3 is CASSLVPDTQYF. CDR3 sequence (DNA): TGTGCCAGCAGCTTAGTCCCAGATACGCAGTATTTT.

The table lists this clonotype with many counts. The CDR3 loop reads CASSSTGPSSKPPLHF. Here the CDR3 DNA reads TGTGCCAGCAGCTCCACCGGGCCCTCATCCAAACCACCCCTCCACTTT. V gene TRBV7-9 combines with J gene TRBJ1-6, with D hard to call. Trimming shortened V by 4 bases and J by 11 bases, and 21 bases separated the two germline ends. Germline values: CDR1 SEHNR, CDR2 FQNEAQ (reference sequence). The CDR3 runs 16 residues.

This clonotype was counted ten times or more. The gene calls are TRBV7-2 and TRBJ2-7; unclear D gene. The V and J ends lost 6 bases and 0 bases respectively, with 18 bases between them. The CDR3 runs 16 residues. CDR1 SGHTA and CDR2 FQGNSA come from the germline V gene. In DNA, the CDR3 is TGTGCCAGCAGTTCGCCTCCGGCGGCCAACTCCTACGAGCAGTACTTC. Translating gives CASSSPPAANSYEQYF.

This clonotype was observed at least ten times. The V gene is TRBV25-1, the J gene TRBJ1-3; TRBD1 is a possible D gene (5 bases). The CDR3 runs 15 residues. V was cut by 5 bases and J by 2 bases, with 13 bases left in between. CDR1 is MGHDK and CDR2 is SYGVNS in the germline V gene. CDR3 sequence (DNA): TGTGCCAGCAGTTCGAGGGGAGGAGCTGGAAACACCATATATTTT. This sequence encodes CASSSRGGAGNTIYF.

This clonotype rates as medium-sized. The CDR3 DNA reads TGTGCCAGCAGCGTAGTGCCGGAGCCCTCCTACGAGCAGTACTTC. Translating gives CASSVVPEPSYEQYF. The V and J genes are TRBV9 and TRBJ2-7; D is uncertain. The CDR3 is made up of 15 amino acids. Germline CDR1 and CDR2: SGDLS and YYNGEE. The ends were cut back, 0 bases at V and 0 bases at J, with 10 bases in the middle.

This clonotype showed up many times. The rearrangement links TRBV6-5 to TRBJ2-7; a weak D match, TRBD1 (6 bases). From germline, CDR1 is MNHEY and CDR2 SVGAGI. CDR3 length: 14 amino acids. Deletions cut 6 bases from V and 7 bases from J, with 19 bases between. The CDR3 coding sequence is TGTGCCAGCAGACCCGGACAGAAGGCCTGGGAGCAGTACTTC. This translates into CASRPGQKAWEQYF.

This clonotype was counted many times. The V and J genes are TRBV27 and TRBJ1-1; tentatively, D is TRBD1 (6 bases). Germline V gene sequence: CDR1 MNHEY, CDR2 SMNVEV (reference sequence). Trimming took 8 bases from V and 4 from J, leaving 11 bases between them. The CDR3 is 12 amino acids. The DNA for the CDR3 is TGTGCCAGCTCTAGGGGGGGCACTGAAGCTTTCTTT. Translated: CASSRGGTEAFF.

In its sample, this clonotype was seen many times. DNA of the CDR3: TGTGCCAGCAGTTACTCAGGAGATACGCAGTATTTT. Translating gives CASSYSGDTQYF. V and J are TRBV6-5 and TRBJ2-3, with D unresolved. Trimming took 0 bases from V and 5 from J, leaving 3 bases between them. The germline V gene has CDR1 MNHEY and CDR2 SVGAGI. The CDR3 length is 12 residues.

At least ten counts were recorded for this clonotype. The CDR3 here is CASQGMGDHRSDTQYF. In DNA, the CDR3 is TGTGCCAGCCAGGGAATGGGTGACCACCGCTCAGATACGCAGTATTTT. The rearrangement joins TRBV12-3 or TRBV12-4 to TRBJ2-3; D is perhaps TRBD1 (5 bases). Between the trimmed V and J ends, which lost 8 bases and 4 bases, there was a span of 22 bases. The CDR3 consists of 16 residues.

The sample holds many counts of this clonotype. The J gene is TRBJ2-1, the V gene TRBV11-1; 9 bases fit TRBD2. V was pared by 5 bases and J by 7 bases, with 9 bases of the junction left unmatched. Germline V gene sequence: CDR1 SGHAT, CDR2 FQDESV (reference sequence). The CDR3 extends over 15 amino acids. CDR3: CASSPLAGEDNEQFF. CDR3 bases: TGTGCCAGCAGCCCGTTAGCGGGAGAGGATAATGAGCAGTTCTTC.

This clonotype was detected many times. The chain joins TRBV5-4 to TRBJ2-3, with TRBD1 identical over 8 bases. J was trimmed by 5 bases and V by 6 bases; bases with no gene match: 5. This CDR3 region has 13 residues. Germline CDR1 reads SGHNT; CDR2 reads YYREEE (reference sequence). This CDR3 is CASTHRGEDTQYF. Here the CDR3 DNA reads TGTGCCAGCACCCACAGGGGGGAAGATACGCAGTATTTT.

This clonotype was seen ten or more times. The chain links TRBV20-1 to TRBJ1-1, with 8 bases aligning to TRBD1. Unmatched junction bases numbered 8, after V lost 2 bases and J lost 6 bases. This CDR3 is built from 14 residues. Germline V gene data show CDR1 as DFQATT and CDR2 as SNEGSKA (reference sequence). The CDR3 loop is CSARTDRGNPEAFF. CDR3 nucleotides: TGCAGTGCTAGAACCGACAGGGGAAACCCTGAAGCTTTCTTT.

The rearrangement links TRBV30 to TRBJ1-4; TRBD1 matches 9 bases. V lost 3 bases to trimming and J lost 7 bases; unmatched junction nucleotides: 9. Per germline, CDR1 GTSNPN and CDR2 SVGIG (reference sequence). This CDR3 has 15 amino acids. The CDR3 DNA follows: TGTGCCTGGAGGACCGGACAGGGGTTTCTTGAAAAACTGTTTTTT. Translated: CAWRTGQGFLEKLFF.

In its sample, this clonotype was seen many times. This CDR3 is CASMESTGELFF. Here the CDR3 DNA reads TGTGCCAGCATGGAAAGTACCGGGGAGCTGTTTTTT. V is TRBV6-5 and J is TRBJ2-2; D call uncertain. The CDR3 has 12 residues. The V end lost 7 bases, the J end lost 5 bases, and 8 bases lay between the germline ends. From germline, CDR1 is MNHEY and CDR2 SVGAGI.

This clonotype was picked up many times. The genes are TRBV4-3 and TRBJ1-2, with unresolved D. The CDR3 extends over 15 amino acids. Germline V CDR1 and CDR2: LGHNA, YSLEER. The V gene lost 0 bases and the J gene lost 8 bases, with 16 bases spanning the gap. CDR3 loop: CASSQERSLIEGYTF. The CDR3 nucleotides are TGCGCCAGCAGCCAAGAGAGAAGTCTTATCGAGGGCTACACCTTC.

This clonotype showed up many times. The chain joins TRBV27 to TRBJ2-7; D possibly corresponds to TRBD1 (6 bases). Per germline, CDR1 MNHEY and CDR2 SMNVEV (reference sequence). V lost 2 bases to trimming and J lost 6 bases, with 14 bases between them. CDR3 length: 14 amino acids. CDR3 nucleotide sequence: TGTGCCAGCAGTTTAAATGGCAGGGGACGCGAGCAGTACTTC. It is translated as CASSLNGRGREQYF.

This clonotype occurred many times. This chain uses TRBV7-6 with TRBJ2-7; D remains ambiguous. V lost 1 base, J lost 7 bases, and 11 bases lay in between. This CDR3 has 13 amino acids. CDR1 and CDR2 from the germline V gene are SGHVS and FNYEAQ. The CDR3 protein is CASSLDPPWEQYF. The CDR3 bases are TGTGCCAGCAGCTTAGACCCTCCGTGGGAGCAGTACTTC. The full variable domain, with the rest looked up from reference TRBV7-6 and TRBJ2-7, is GAGVSQSPRYKVTKRGQDVALRCDPISGHVSLYWYRQALGQGPEFLTYFNYEAQQDKSGLPNDRFSAERPEGSISTLTIQRTEQRDSAMYRCASSLDPPWEQYFGPGTRLTVT.

Many counts were recorded for this clonotype. The rearrangement uses TRBV7-9 and TRBJ1-4, with D perhaps matching TRBD1 (5 bases). The V and J ends lost 4 bases and 9 bases respectively, with 18 bases between them. This CDR3 region has 15 residues. Germline V gene data show CDR1 as SEHNR and CDR2 as FQNEAQ (reference sequence). For the CDR3, the DNA is TGTGCCAGCAGCTCTTTGGGGGAGGCTACCCAAAAACTGTTTTTT. Translation gives CASSSLGEATQKLFF.

This clonotype was seen repeatedly, ten times or more. The gene calls are TRBV19 and TRBJ2-7; 8 nucleotides match TRBD2. The CDR3 loop spans 13 amino acids. Losses at the gene ends were 9 bases for V and 6 bases for J; bases not matched to a gene: 10. Germline lookup yields CDR1 LNHDA and CDR2 SQIVND (reference sequence). The CDR3 loop is CASRPSGQSEQYF. DNA for the CDR3: TGTGCCAGCCGCCCTAGCGGGCAAAGCGAGCAGTACTTC.

This clonotype was seen repeatedly, ten times or more. V and J are TRBV7-9 and TRBJ1-3, with D possibly matching TRBD1 (6 bases). The CDR3 totals 17 residues. V was pared by 6 bases and J by 4 bases, with 22 bases between. Germline loops: CDR1 SEHNR, CDR2 FQNEAQ (reference sequence). The CDR3 loop reads CASSAAPTGLGGNTIYF. For the CDR3, the DNA is TGTGCCAGCAGTGCCGCCCCCACAGGGTTGGGGGGAAACACCATATATTTT. The variable domain in full, completed from reference TRBV7-9 and TRBJ1-3, reads DTGVSQNPRHKITKRGQNVTFRCDPISEHNRLYWYRQTLGQGPEFLTYFQNEAQLEKSRLLSDRFSAERPKGSFSTLEIQRTEQGDSAMYLCASSAAPTGLGGNTIYFGEGSWLTVV.